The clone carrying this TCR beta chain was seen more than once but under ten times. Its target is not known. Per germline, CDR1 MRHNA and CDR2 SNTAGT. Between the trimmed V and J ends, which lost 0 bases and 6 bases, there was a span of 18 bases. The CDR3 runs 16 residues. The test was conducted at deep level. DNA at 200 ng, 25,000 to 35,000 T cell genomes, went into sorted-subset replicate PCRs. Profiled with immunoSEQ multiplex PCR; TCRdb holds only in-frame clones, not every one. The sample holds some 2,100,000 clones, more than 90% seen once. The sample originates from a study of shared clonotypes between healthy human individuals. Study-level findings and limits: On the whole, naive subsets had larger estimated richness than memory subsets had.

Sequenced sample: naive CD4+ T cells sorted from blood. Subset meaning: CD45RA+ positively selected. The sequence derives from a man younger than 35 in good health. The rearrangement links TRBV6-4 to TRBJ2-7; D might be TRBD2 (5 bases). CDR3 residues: CASSDSGRRFGFEQYF. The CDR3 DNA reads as TGTGCCAGCAGTGACTCTGGCAGGAGGTTCGGGTTCGAGCAGTACTTC.